The clone carrying this T cell receptor (beta chain) has only a few counts. Its cognate antigen is unknown. The data were obtained in a study of cytomegalovirus exposure and HLA in healthy donors. The study's findings and limits: The study had only CMV serostatus as immune exposure information. V segments that were indistinguishable, TRBV6-2 and TRBV6-3 among them, were omitted from analysis. A later analysis appeared to link common viral pathogens to several of the most significant clusters.

PCR employed 60 Vbeta and 13 Jbeta primers. Data came from immunoSEQ multiplex PCR; TCRdb stores just in-frame clones and leaves some out. The sample gives some 170,000 clones, 9.5% of which show up once; 1% to 1.5% is in the top ten. Healthy donors of bone marrow made up the group. Germline V gene data show CDR1 as SGHRS and CDR2 as YFSETQ. CDR3 size: 14 residues. Trimming stripped 2 bases from V and 4 bases from J, with 13 bases between. The specimen sequenced was PBMCs. The clonotype originates from a woman aged 25 to 39 in good health and CMV-seropositive. This chain uses TRBV5-1 with TRBJ2-7, with D possibly TRBD2 on 5 matching bases. In DNA, the CDR3 is TGCGCCAGCAGCTTCAGGACTCAACCATACGAGCAGTACTTC. It codes for CASSFRTQPYEQYF.